This passage covers 27 T cell receptor beta chains from one sample sequenced in a study of cytomegalovirus exposure and HLA in healthy donors. Primers included in the PCR were 60 Vbeta and 13 Jbeta primers. Profiled with immunoSEQ multiplex PCR; TCRdb holds only in-frame clones, not every one. The data show around 190,000 clones, around nine tenths seen once. Input material: PBMCs. Every receptor here comes from a woman aged 18-35 years in good health and CMV-seronegative.

V is TRBV19 and J is TRBJ1-2, with D unresolved. The CDR3 loop spans 11 amino acids. The germline V gene has CDR1 LNHDA and CDR2 SQIVND (reference sequence). V was trimmed by 6 bases and J by 8 bases, leaving 10 bases between them. This CDR3 is CASSQYGGYTF. Here the CDR3 DNA reads TGTGCCAGTAGCCAGTATGGCGGCTACACCTTC.

The V gene is TRBV5-4, the J gene TRBJ2-2, with no clear D. From germline, CDR1 is SGHNT and CDR2 YYREEE (reference sequence). The CDR3 has 14 residues. With 4 bases removed from V and 4 bases from J, the gap between germline ends came to 11 bases. In DNA, the CDR3 is TGTGCCAGCAGCGTTTACTTGTCCACCGGGGAGCTGTTTTTT. This codes for CASSVYLSTGELFF.

This sequence joins TRBV6-6 and TRBJ1-5, with D unclear. The V and J ends lost 4 bases and 1 base respectively, with 11 bases between them. Germline CDR1 and CDR2: MNHNY and SVGAGI (reference sequence). The CDR3 covers 15 residues. The CDR3 protein is CASSSEGLSNQPQHF. Written as DNA, the CDR3 is TGTGCCAGCAGTTCGGAGGGCCTGAGCAATCAGCCCCAGCATTTT.

The chain is built from TRBV12-5 and TRBJ1-1, with D possibly being TRBD1 (6 bases). The CDR3 has 13 amino acids. CDR1 is LGHNT, CDR2 FRNRAP, per germline. The V end lost 9 bases, the J end lost 3 bases, and 14 bases lay between the germline ends. CDR3 loop: CASLRQVDTEAFF. CDR3 bases: TGTGCTAGCCTTAGACAGGTCGACACTGAAGCTTTCTTT.

This clone was recorded once. V gene TRBV7-6 combines with J gene TRBJ2-5, with D tentatively TRBD1 (6 bases). Germline V gene data show CDR1 as SGHVS and CDR2 as FNYEAQ. The CDR3 is 14 amino acids. Trimming removed 1 base at V and 5 bases at J, with 11 bases between. CDR3 in DNA: TGTGCCAGCAGCTTAGATAGGGGGACGGAGACCCAGTACTTC. This sequence encodes CASSLDRGTETQYF.

In this sample, this clone turned up a few times. This chain uses TRBV6-6 with TRBJ2-7, with 8 bases matching TRBD1. The germline CDR1 and CDR2 sequences are MNHNY and SVGAGI (reference sequence). Losses at the gene ends were 2 bases for V and 4 bases for J; bases not matched to a gene: 7. The CDR3 spans 15 residues. The CDR3: CASSYPDRGLYEQYF. Here the CDR3 DNA reads TGTGCCAGCAGTTACCCCGACAGGGGACTGTACGAGCAGTACTTC.

The chain employs TRBV4-1 and TRBJ1-2, with 8 bases lining up with TRBD1. The CDR3 spans 15 residues. Losses at the gene ends were 3 bases for V and 4 bases for J; bases not matched to a gene: 7. CDR1 and CDR2 from the germline V gene are MGHRA and YSYEKL. CDR3 DNA sequence: TGCGCCAGCAGCCATGGGACAGGAAACCCCTATGGCTACACCTTC. Protein product: CASSHGTGNPYGYTF.

The CDR3: CASSTSGEIYNEQFF. CDR3 DNA sequence: TGTGCCAGTAGCACCAGCGGGGAAATTTACAATGAGCAGTTCTTC. The V call is TRBV19, the J call TRBJ2-1; TRBD2 aligns across 7 bases. V dropped 6 bases and J dropped 4; count of bases not matched to a gene: 9. CDR1 is LNHDA and CDR2 is SQIVND in the germline V gene (reference sequence). The CDR3 is 15 amino acids.

The chain links TRBV2 to TRBJ1-3; D is perhaps TRBD1 (6 bases). The V end lost 6 bases, the J end lost 0 bases, and 15 bases lay between the germline ends. This CDR3 contains 16 residues. Germline CDR1 and CDR2: SNHLY and FYNNEI. The CDR3 DNA follows: TGTGCCAGCAGCGAACAGGGCTTGAGCTCTGGAAACACCATATATTTT. This sequence encodes CASSEQGLSSGNTIYF. The full variable domain, its missing parts supplied by reference TRBV2 and TRBJ1-3, is EPEVTQTPSHQVTQMGQEVILRCVPISNHLYFYWYRQILGQKVEFLVSFYNNEISEKSEIFDDQFSVERPDGSNFTLKIRSTKLEDSAMYFCASSEQGLSSGNTIYFGEGSWLTVV.

This chain links TRBV28 with TRBJ2-5, with 7 bases matching TRBD1. With V trimmed by 3 bases and J by 2 bases, 3 bases remained unmatched. Germline V CDR1 and CDR2: MDHEN, SYDVKM. This CDR3 has 14 residues. CDR3 in DNA: TGTGCCAGCAGTTTCGGGACAGCGCAAGAGACCCAGTACTTC. Translating it yields CASSFGTAQETQYF.

The V and J genes are TRBV11-2 and TRBJ2-7; a weak D match, TRBD2 (6 bases). This CDR3 contains 14 residues. Germline loops: CDR1 SGHAT, CDR2 FQNNGV. V was pared by 4 bases and J by 5 bases, with 15 bases between. CDR3 sequence (DNA): TGTGCCAGCAGCTCTAGCCGGAGGGCCCACGAGCAGTACTTC. Protein: CASSSSRRAHEQYF. The variable domain in full, with the rest retrieved from reference TRBV11-2 and TRBJ2-7, is EAGVAQSPRYKIIEKRQSVAFWCNPISGHATLYWYQQILGQGPKLLIQFQNNGVVDDSQLPKDRFSAERLKGVDSTLKIQPAKLEDSAVYLCASSSSRRAHEQYFGPGTRLTVT.

This clone was seen a single time. The genes are TRBV7-9 and TRBJ1-4; D is ambiguous. Trimming shortened V by 5 bases and J by 3 bases, and 16 bases separated the two germline ends. The germline V gene encodes CDR1 SEHNR and CDR2 FQNEAQ (reference sequence). The length of the CDR3 is 16 residues. The CDR3 DNA follows: TGTGCCAGCAGCCCGTGGAACACGCGGTCTAATGAAAAACTGTTTTTT. It encodes CASSPWNTRSNEKLFF.

This chain links TRBV28 with TRBJ1-6, with unresolved D. The germline V and J ends were trimmed by 7 bases and 8 bases, with 15 bases remaining between them. The CDR3 sequence is 14 residues long. Germline V gene data show CDR1 as MDHEN and CDR2 as SYDVKM. The CDR3 loop reads CASISGFRYSPLHF. The CDR3 region has the DNA TGTGCCAGCATCTCTGGTTTTAGATATTCACCCCTCCACTTT. The complete variable domain, with remaining parts taken from reference TRBV28 and TRBJ1-6, reads DVKVTQSSRYLVKRTGEKVFLECVQDMDHENMFWYRQDPGLGLRLIYFSYDVKMKEKGDIPEGYSVSREKKERFSLILESASTNQTSMYLCASISGFRYSPLHFGNGTRLTVT.

The chain has TRBV6-5 and TRBJ2-5; TRBD2 matches 8 bases. Germline values: CDR1 MNHEY, CDR2 SVGAGI. With V trimmed by 5 bases and J by 3 bases, 5 bases remained unmatched. The CDR3 length is 14 residues. CDR3 coding DNA: TGTGCCAGCAGTACAACTAGCGGTAAAGAGACCCAGTACTTC. Protein: CASSTTSGKETQYF.

The chain uses TRBV6-5 and TRBJ1-1; perhaps TRBD1 as D (6 bases). Germline assignment: CDR1 MNHEY and CDR2 SVGAGI. The CDR3 runs 16 residues. V lost 2 bases, J lost 7 bases, and 20 bases lay in between. CDR3 DNA: TGTGCCAGCAGTTACGGGAACAGGGAGGGGAACTTTGAAGCTTTCTTT. It yields the protein CASSYGNREGNFEAFF.

This chain uses TRBV7-6 with TRBJ2-3; D gene ambiguous. CDR1 is SGHVS, CDR2 FNYEAQ, per germline. Trimming took 1 base from V and 5 from J, leaving 13 bases between them. This CDR3 comprises 15 residues. The CDR3 nucleotides read TGTGCCAGCAGCTTAGTTGGGCAATTGGGAGATACGCAGTATTTT. Translation: CASSLVGQLGDTQYF.

This clone was counted a few times. The chain combines TRBV2 with TRBJ2-1, with 10 bases lining up with TRBD1. The germline CDR1 and CDR2 sequences are SNHLY and FYNNEI. V trimming: 7 bases; J trimming: 6 bases; junction bases outside the gene matches: 12. The CDR3 loop spans 16 amino acids. The DNA for the CDR3 is TGTGCCAGCACCGAAGGGTACGGGACAGGGGCCAATGAGCAGTTCTTC. It is translated as CASTEGYGTGANEQFF.

Regarding this clone: An end of the junction differs from the germline gene, which may be a read error. The V call is TRBV7-9, the J call TRBJ2-5, with TRBD2 identical over 14 bases. Germline V gene sequence: CDR1 SEHNR, CDR2 FQNEAQ (reference sequence). This CDR3 has 16 residues. CDR3 protein: CSSSLTSGGARETQYF. CDR3 DNA: TGTTCCAGCAGCTTGACTAGCGGGGGGGCCAGGGAGACCCAGTACTTC.

The chain has TRBV5-4 and TRBJ2-5, with TRBD1 matching over 7 bases. The CDR3 loop spans 14 amino acids. V dropped 4 bases and J dropped 3; count of bases not matched to a gene: 6. Germline V gives CDR1 SGHNT, CDR2 YYREEE (reference sequence). CDR3 protein: CASSAGTEEETQYF. The CDR3 DNA reads TGTGCCAGCAGCGCCGGGACAGAAGAAGAGACCCAGTACTTC. The full variable domain, rest sourced from reference TRBV5-4 and TRBJ2-5, is ETGVTQSPTHLIKTRGQQVTLRCSSQSGHNTVSWYQQALGQGPQFIFQYYREEENGRGNFPPRFSGLQFPNYSSELNVNALELDDSALYLCASSAGTEEETQYFGPGTRLLVL.

The gene calls are TRBV19 and TRBJ2-3; D call uncertain. The CDR3 is made up of 16 amino acids. V shed 1 base and J shed 4 bases, with 15 bases lying between them. The germline V gene encodes CDR1 LNHDA and CDR2 SQIVND (reference sequence). CDR3 sequence (DNA): TGTGCCAGTAGTATAGCCGTTCTCCCCCCCTCAGATACGCAGTATTTT. Its protein product is CASSIAVLPPSDTQYF.

The J gene is TRBJ1-4, the V gene TRBV5-5, with TRBD1 matching 9 bases. V lost 0 bases, J lost 5 bases, and 2 bases stayed unmatched. CDR3 length: 15 residues. Looked up from germline, CDR1 is SGHKS and CDR2 is YYEKEE (reference sequence). The CDR3 reads CASSLGTGANEKLFF. Here the CDR3 DNA reads TGTGCCAGCAGCTTGGGGACAGGGGCAAATGAAAAACTGTTTTTT.

The gene calls are TRBV12-5 and TRBJ2-2; D not certain. Per the germline V gene, CDR1 is LGHNT and CDR2 is FRNRAP. The CDR3 extends over 13 amino acids. V lost 7 bases to trimming and J lost 3 bases, with 9 bases between them. CDR3 DNA: TGTGCTAGTGTTCCCGACTACACCGGGGAGCTGTTTTTT. It translates to CASVPDYTGELFF.

The V and J genes are TRBV7-9 and TRBJ1-1; D gene ambiguous. Germline V gene sequence: CDR1 SEHNR, CDR2 FQNEAQ (reference sequence). The CDR3 spans 12 residues. Trimming removed 2 bases at V and 5 bases at J, with 6 bases between. CDR3 protein: CASSLRVTEAFF. The CDR3 nucleotides are TGTGCCAGCAGCTTACGGGTTACTGAAGCTTTCTTT.

The V call is TRBV4-1, the J call TRBJ2-3, with 10 bases that match TRBD1. J was trimmed by 4 bases and V by 1 base; bases with no gene match: 5. The length of the CDR3 is 16 residues. The germline V gene has CDR1 MGHRA and CDR2 YSYEKL. The CDR3 sequence is CASSQGDRGQADTQYF. The CDR3 bases are TGCGCCAGCAGCCAAGGAGACAGGGGGCAAGCAGATACGCAGTATTTT.

This chain joins TRBV7-6 and TRBJ2-1, with 7 bases identical to TRBD2. With 5 bases clipped from V and 8 bases from J, the junction kept 3 bases outside the gene matches. Looked up from germline, CDR1 is SGHVS and CDR2 is FNYEAQ. The CDR3 is 12 residues long. The CDR3 nucleotides are TGTGCCAGCAGCCTACGGGAGGATGAGCAGTTCTTC. Its protein is CASSLREDEQFF.

This chain uses TRBV6-5 with TRBJ2-7; 8 bases line up with TRBD2. Germline-derived CDR1 and CDR2 are MNHEY and SVGAGI. V gave up 0 bases and J gave up 7 bases; unmatched junction bases: 2. CDR3 length equals 13 residues. CDR3 in amino acids: CASSYSGGGEQYF. CDR3 nucleotide sequence: TGTGCCAGCAGTTACTCCGGGGGGGGTGAGCAGTACTTC.

The chain employs TRBV12-1 and TRBJ2-5; TRBD2 was called by the table and not checked on the DNA. TRBV12-1 is noted as a pseudogene. This CDR3 is built from 14 residues. Here the CDR3 DNA reads TGTGCCAGCAGCAGCGGCGGACCCCAAGAGACCCAGTACTTC. Translation gives CASSSGGPQETQYF.